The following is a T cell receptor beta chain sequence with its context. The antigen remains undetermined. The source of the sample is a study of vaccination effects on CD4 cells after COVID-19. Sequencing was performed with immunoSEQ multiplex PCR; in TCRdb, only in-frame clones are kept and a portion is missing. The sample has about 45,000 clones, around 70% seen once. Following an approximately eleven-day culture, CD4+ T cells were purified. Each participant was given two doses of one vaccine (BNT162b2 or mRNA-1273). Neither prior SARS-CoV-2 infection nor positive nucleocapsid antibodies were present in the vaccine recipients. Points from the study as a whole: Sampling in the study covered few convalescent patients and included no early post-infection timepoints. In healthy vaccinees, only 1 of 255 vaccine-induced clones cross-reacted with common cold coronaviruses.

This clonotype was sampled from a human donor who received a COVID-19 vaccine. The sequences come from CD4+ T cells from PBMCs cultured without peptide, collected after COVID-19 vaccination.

In nucleotides, the CDR3 is TGCGCCAGCAGCTTGGATACGTTAGGGACAGGGTACTCCTACGAGCAGTACTTC. Translation: CASSLDTLGTGYSYEQYF. The J gene is TRBJ2-7, the V gene TRBV5-1, with 9 bases that match TRBD1. Germline assignment: CDR1 SGHRS and CDR2 YFSETQ. This CDR3 region has 18 residues. V was clipped by 0 bases and J by 0 bases; unmatched bases: 10.